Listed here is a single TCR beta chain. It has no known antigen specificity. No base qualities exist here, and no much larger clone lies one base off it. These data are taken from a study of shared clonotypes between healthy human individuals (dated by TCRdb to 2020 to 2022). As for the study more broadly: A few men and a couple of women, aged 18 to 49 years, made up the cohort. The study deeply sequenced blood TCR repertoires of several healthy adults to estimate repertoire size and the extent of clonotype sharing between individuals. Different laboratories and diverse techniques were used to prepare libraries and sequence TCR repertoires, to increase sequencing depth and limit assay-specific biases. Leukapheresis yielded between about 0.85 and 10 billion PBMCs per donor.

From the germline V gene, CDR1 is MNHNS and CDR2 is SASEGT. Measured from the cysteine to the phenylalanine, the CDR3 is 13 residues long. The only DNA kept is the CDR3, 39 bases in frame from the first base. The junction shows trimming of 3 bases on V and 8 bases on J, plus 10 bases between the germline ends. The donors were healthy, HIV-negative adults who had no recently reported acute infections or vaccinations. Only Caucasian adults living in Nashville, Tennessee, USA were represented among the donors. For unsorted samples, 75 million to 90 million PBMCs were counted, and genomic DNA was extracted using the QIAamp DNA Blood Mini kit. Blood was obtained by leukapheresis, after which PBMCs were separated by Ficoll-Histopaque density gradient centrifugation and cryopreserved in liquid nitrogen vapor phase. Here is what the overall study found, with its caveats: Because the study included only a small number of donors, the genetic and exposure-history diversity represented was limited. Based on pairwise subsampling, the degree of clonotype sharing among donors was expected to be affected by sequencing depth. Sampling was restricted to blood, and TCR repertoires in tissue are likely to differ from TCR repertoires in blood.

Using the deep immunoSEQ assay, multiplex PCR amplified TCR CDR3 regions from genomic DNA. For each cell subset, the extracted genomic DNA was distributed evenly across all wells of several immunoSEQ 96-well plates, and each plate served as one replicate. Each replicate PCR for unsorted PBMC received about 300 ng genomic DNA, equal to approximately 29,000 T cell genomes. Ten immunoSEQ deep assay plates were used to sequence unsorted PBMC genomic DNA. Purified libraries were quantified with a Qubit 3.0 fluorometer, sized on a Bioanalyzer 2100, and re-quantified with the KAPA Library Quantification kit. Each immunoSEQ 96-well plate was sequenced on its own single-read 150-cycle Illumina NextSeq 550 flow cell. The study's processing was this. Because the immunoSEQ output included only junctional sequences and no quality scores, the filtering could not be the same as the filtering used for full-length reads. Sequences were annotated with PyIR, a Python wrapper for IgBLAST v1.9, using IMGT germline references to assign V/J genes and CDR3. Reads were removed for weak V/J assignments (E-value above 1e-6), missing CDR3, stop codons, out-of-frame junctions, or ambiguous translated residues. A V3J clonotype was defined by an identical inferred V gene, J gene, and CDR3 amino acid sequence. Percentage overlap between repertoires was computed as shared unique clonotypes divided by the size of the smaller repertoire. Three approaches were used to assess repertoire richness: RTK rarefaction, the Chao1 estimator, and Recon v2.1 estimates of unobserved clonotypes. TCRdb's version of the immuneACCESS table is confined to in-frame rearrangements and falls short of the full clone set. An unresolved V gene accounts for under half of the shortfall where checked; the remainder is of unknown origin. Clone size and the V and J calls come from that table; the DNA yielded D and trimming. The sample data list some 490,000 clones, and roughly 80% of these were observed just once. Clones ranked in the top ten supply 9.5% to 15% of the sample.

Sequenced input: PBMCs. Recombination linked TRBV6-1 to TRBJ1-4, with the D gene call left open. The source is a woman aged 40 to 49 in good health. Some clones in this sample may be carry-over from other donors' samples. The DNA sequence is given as TGTGCCAGCAGTGAGCGGGGTGGAGAAAAACTGTTTTTT. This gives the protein CASSERGGEKLFF.